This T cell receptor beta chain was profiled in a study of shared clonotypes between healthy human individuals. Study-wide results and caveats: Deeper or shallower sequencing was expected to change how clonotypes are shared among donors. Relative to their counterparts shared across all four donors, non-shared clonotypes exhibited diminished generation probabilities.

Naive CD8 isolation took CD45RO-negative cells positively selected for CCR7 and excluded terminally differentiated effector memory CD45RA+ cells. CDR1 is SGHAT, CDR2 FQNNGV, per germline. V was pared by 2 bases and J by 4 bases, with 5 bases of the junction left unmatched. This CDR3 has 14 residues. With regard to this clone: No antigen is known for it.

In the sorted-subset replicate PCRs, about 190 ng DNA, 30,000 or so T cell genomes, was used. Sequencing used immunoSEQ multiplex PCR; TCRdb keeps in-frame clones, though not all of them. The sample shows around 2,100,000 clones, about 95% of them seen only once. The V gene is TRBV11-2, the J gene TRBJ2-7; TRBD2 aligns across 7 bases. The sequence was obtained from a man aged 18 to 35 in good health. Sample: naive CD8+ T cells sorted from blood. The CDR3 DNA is TGTGCCAGCAGCTTACTCGCGGGAGCATACGAGCAGTACTTC. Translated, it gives CASSLLAGAYEQYF. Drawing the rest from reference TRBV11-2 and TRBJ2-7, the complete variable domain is EAGVAQSPRYKIIEKRQSVAFWCNPISGHATLYWYQQILGQGPKLLIQFQNNGVVDDSQLPKDRFSAERLKGVDSTLKIQPAKLEDSAVYLCASSLLAGAYEQYFGPGTRLTVT.